The present entry profiles one T cell receptor (beta chain) with its context. Its target is not known. This entry belongs to a study of cytomegalovirus exposure and HLA in healthy donors. Study-wide findings and caveats: Association of approximately 16,000 TCR beta sequences with HLA alleles was found at 0.05 false discovery rate in a later analysis.

The PCR was carried out with 60 Vbeta primers and 13 Jbeta primers. The method was immunoSEQ multiplex PCR; TCRdb's version includes in-frame clones alone and lacks a portion of them. This sample has approximately 190,000 clones, with about four fifths found just once. The TCR originated in a woman aged 45-65 years in good health and CMV-seropositive. Material: PBMCs.

CDR3 sequence: CASSEASGGPSYNEQFF. The DNA of the CDR3 is TGTGCCAGCAGCGAGGCTAGCGGGGGTCCTTCCTACAATGAGCAGTTCTTC. The rearrangement links TRBV13 to TRBJ2-1, with 10 bases aligning to TRBD2. Trimming cost V 5 bases and J 1 base; bases outside gene matches: 8. Germline V CDR1 and CDR2: PRHDT, FYEKMQ (reference sequence). This CDR3 is built from 17 residues.